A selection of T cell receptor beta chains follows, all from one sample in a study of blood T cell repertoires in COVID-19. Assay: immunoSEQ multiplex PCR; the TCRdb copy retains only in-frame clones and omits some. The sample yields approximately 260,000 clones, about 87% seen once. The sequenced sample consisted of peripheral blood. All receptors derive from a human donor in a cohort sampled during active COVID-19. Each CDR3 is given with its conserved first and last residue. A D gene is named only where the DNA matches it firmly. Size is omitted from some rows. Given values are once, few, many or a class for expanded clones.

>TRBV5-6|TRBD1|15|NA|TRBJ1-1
CASKNDRGRNTEAFF
TGTGCTAGCAAAAACGACAGGGGGCGGAACACTGAAGCTTTCTTT
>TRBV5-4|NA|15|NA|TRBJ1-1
CASSTADSMNTEAFF
TGTGCCAGCAGCACGGCGGACAGTATGAACACTGAAGCTTTCTTT
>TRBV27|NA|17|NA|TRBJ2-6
CASSPYFLSSGANVLTF
TGTGCCAGCAGTCCCTACTTCTTGAGCTCTGGGGCCAACGTCCTGACTTTC
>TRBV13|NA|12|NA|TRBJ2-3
CASRTAGDTQYF
TGTGCCAGCAGGACAGCTGGGGATACGCAGTATTTT
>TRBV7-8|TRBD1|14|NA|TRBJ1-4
CASSTRDRGLGVFF
TGTGCCAGCAGCACCCGGGACAGGGGTTTGGGGGTGTTTTTT
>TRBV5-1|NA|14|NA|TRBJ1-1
CASSLWPRSTEAFF
TGCGCCAGCAGCTTGTGGCCGAGGTCCACTGAAGCTTTCTTT
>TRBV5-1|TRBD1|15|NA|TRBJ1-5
CASSLGDRGNQPQHF
TGCGCCAGCAGCTTGGGGGACAGGGGCAATCAGCCCCAGCATTTT
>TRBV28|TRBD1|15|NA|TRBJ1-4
CASSPRTGQNEKLFF
TGTGCCAGCAGTCCGCGGACAGGGCAGAATGAAAAACTGTTTTTT
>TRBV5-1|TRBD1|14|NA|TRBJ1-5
CASSFRDSEQPQHF
TGCGCCAGCAGCTTTCGGGACAGTGAGCAGCCCCAGCATTTT
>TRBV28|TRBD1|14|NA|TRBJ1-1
CASSYDRVVTEAFF
TGTGCCAGCAGTTACGACAGGGTAGTAACTGAAGCTTTCTTT
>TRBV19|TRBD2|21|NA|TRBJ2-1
CASSIIRPVASGGGVGNEQFF
TGTGCCAGTAGTATAATACGACCCGTGGCTAGCGGGGGGGGTGTTGGCAATGAGCAGTTCTTC
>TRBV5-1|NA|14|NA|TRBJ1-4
CASSLDRTNEKLFF
TGCGCCAGCAGCTTGGACAGAACTAATGAAAAACTGTTTTTT
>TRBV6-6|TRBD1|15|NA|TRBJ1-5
CASSSRQGGSQPQHF
TGTGCCAGCAGCAGCAGGCAGGGGGGAAGTCAGCCCCAGCATTTT
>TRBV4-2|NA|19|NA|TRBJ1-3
CASSQGFTGQGGSGNTIYF
TGTGCCAGCAGCCAGGGGTTCACAGGGCAAGGGGGCTCTGGAAACACCATATATTTT
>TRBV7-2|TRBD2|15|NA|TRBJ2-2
CASSSAGGQTGELFF
TGTGCCAGCAGCTCCGCGGGGGGGCAAACCGGGGAGCTGTTTTTT
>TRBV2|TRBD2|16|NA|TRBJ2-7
CASSEAILAGGYEQYF
TGTGCCAGCAGTGAAGCGATACTAGCGGGGGGCTACGAGCAGTACTTC
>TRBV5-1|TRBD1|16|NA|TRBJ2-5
CASSLPLGTEQETQYF
TGCGCCAGCAGCTTGCCTTTAGGGACAGAGCAAGAGACCCAGTACTTC
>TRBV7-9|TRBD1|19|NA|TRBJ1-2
CASSPGQERWGASYYGYTF
TGTGCCAGCAGCCCGGGACAGGAAAGATGGGGGGCCTCGTACTATGGCTACACCTTC
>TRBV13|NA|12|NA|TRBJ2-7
CASSLGRVEQYF
TGTGCCAGCAGCTTAGGCAGGGTCGAGCAGTACTTC
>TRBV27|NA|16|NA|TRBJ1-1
CASSLSINGRGTEAFF
TGTGCCAGCAGTTTATCGATAAACGGCCGAGGGACTGAAGCTTTCTTT
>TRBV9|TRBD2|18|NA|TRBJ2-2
CASSPRGRGYANTGELFF
TGTGCCAGCAGCCCCCGTGGGAGGGGATACGCGAACACCGGGGAGCTGTTTTTT
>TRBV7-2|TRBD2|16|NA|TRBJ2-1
CASSLALGGSYNEQFF
TGTGCCAGCAGCTTAGCGTTGGGGGGGTCCTACAATGAGCAGTTCTTC
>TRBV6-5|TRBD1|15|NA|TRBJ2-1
CASRPPGQGYDEQFF
TGTGCCAGCAGGCCTCCGGGACAGGGATATGATGAGCAGTTCTTC
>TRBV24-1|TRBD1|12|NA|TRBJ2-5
CATGTASETQYF
TGTGCCACCGGGACAGCGTCGGAGACCCAGTACTTC
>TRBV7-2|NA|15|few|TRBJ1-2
CASSYWDSPAYGYTF
TGTGCCAGCAGCTATTGGGACTCTCCGGCCTATGGCTACACCTTC
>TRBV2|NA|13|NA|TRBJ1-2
CASSEAGSFGYTF
TGTGCCAGCAGTGAAGCGGGGAGTTTCGGCTACACCTTC
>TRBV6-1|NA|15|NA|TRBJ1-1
CASSEARQIMTEAFF
TGTGCCAGCAGTGAAGCAAGACAGATTATGACTGAAGCTTTCTTT
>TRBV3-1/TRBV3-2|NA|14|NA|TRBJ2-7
CASSRRITRGEQYF
TGTGCCAGCAGCCGCCGGATCACTAGAGGCGAGCAGTACTTC
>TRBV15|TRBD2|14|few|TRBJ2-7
CATSRLADSYEQYF
TGTGCCACCAGCAGACTAGCGGACTCCTACGAGCAGTACTTC
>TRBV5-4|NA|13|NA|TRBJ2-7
CASSGRDNYEQYF
TGTGCCAGCAGCGGCCGGGACAATTACGAGCAGTACTTC
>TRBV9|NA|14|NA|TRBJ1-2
CASSVGSQGGGYTF
TGTGCCAGCAGCGTAGGTTCCCAGGGAGGAGGCTACACCTTC
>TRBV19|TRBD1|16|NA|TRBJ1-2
CASSIAPGQGRYGYTF
TGTGCCAGTAGTATAGCCCCGGGACAGGGCCGCTATGGCTACACCTTC
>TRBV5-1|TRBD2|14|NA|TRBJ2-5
CASRTGTSAETQYF
TGCGCCAGCAGAACCGGGACTAGCGCAGAGACCCAGTACTTC
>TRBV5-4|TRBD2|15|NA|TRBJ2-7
CASSLVAGGPGEQYF
TGTGCCAGCAGCTTGGTAGCGGGGGGGCCCGGCGAGCAGTACTTC
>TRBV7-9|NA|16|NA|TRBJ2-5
CASSQGWEEREETQYF
TGTGCCAGCAGCCAGGGTTGGGAAGAGCGGGAAGAGACCCAGTACTTC
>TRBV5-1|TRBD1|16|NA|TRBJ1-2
CASSLEGTGLVYGYTF
TGCGCCAGCAGCTTGGAGGGGACAGGGCTCGTCTATGGCTACACCTTC
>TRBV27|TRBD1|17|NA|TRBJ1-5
CASSLGAGGPRNQPQHF
TGTGCCAGCAGTTTAGGTGCAGGGGGCCCCCGCAATCAGCCCCAGCATTTT
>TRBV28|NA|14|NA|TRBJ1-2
CASSRLRVGYGYTF
TGTGCCAGCAGCCGCCTCAGGGTGGGCTATGGCTACACCTTC
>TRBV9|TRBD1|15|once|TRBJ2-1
CASSVSGQTYNEQFF
TGTGCCAGCAGCGTTTCGGGACAGACCTACAATGAGCAGTTCTTC
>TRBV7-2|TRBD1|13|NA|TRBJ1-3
CASSTGAGNTIYF
TGTGCCAGCAGTACAGGGGCCGGAAACACCATATATTTT